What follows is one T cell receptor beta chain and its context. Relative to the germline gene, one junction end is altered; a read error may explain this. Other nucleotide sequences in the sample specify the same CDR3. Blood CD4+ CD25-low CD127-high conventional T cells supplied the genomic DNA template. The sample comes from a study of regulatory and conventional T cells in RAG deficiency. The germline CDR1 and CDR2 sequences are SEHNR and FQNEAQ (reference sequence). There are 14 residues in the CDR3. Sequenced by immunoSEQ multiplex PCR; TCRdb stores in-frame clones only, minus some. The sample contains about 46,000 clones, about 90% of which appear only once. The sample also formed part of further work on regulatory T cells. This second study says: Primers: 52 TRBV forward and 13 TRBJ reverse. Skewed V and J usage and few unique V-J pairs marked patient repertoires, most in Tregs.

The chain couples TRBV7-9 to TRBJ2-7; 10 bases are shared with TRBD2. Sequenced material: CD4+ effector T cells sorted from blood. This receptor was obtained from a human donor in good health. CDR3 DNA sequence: TGTGCCAGCAGCTTTAGCGGGGGGAGCGACGAGCAGTACTTT. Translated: CASSFSGGSDEQYF. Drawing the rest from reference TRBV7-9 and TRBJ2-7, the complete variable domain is DTGVSQNPRHKITKRGQNVTFRCDPISEHNRLYWYRQTLGQGPEFLTYFQNEAQLEKSRLLSDRFSAERPKGSFSTLEIQRTEQGDSAMYLCASSFSGGSDEQYFGPGTRLTVT.